Included here is one T cell receptor beta chain sequence, with context. One end of the junction is discordant with germline, which a read error may explain. CDR1 and CDR2 (germline): SGHTA, FQGNSA. The CDR3 loop spans 15 amino acids. This entry comes from a study of Graves' ophthalmopathy and Graves' hyperthyroidism. Under 3 months in duration, the ophthalmopathy in affected donors had moderate-to-severe activity, CAS ≥3 and NOSPECS ≥4. Patients with other autoimmune diseases, uncontrolled infections, pregnancy or lactation were excluded. Fresh peripheral blood, about 10 ml, was the PBMC source. RNA transcripts were the source from which TCR beta CDR3 regions were amplified. HTBI-primed first-round RT-PCR preceded second-round multiplex PCR. MiXCR, applied by TCRdb to the multiplex PCR reads, yields one record per CDR3 protein. Here the sample spans roughly 14,000 distinct CDR3 sequences, roughly 50% being singletons.

The sequenced sample was peripheral blood. The chain has TRBV7-2 and TRBJ2-7; the match to TRBD2 covers 10 bases. This clonotype originated in a young woman with Graves' ophthalmopathy. CDR3 DNA sequence: TGTGCCAGCAGCTTAGGGACTAGCGGACCCTACGGGCAGTACTTC. It yields the protein CASSLGTSGPYGQYF.